These 18 T cell receptor beta chains were sequenced from one sample in a study of T cell responses to AZD1222 COVID-19 vaccine. Profiling relied on immunoSEQ multiplex PCR, and the TCRdb table lists in-frame clones only, not all of them. This table holds some 130,000 clones, about 90% found once. Sequenced here: peripheral blood, sampled on day 0 of AZD1222 vaccination. Receptor source: an adult in good health.

The chain recombines TRBV11-3 with TRBJ1-2, with D tentatively TRBD1 (6 bases). The V gene lost 2 bases and the J gene lost 4 bases, with 8 bases spanning the gap. Germline V gives CDR1 SGHNT, CDR2 YENEEA. The CDR3 runs to 13 residues. CDR3 coding DNA: TGTGCCAGCAGCTTAAGGGACATCTATGGCTACACCTTC. It yields the protein CASSLRDIYGYTF.

This clone turned up a few times. The chain links TRBV6-5 to TRBJ2-1; D is unresolved. Trimming stripped 6 bases from V and 5 bases from J, with 14 bases between. CDR3 length: 14 residues. CDR1 and CDR2 from the germline V gene are MNHEY and SVGAGI. CDR3 bases: TGTGCCAGCAGCTCACTCGGACCCCACAATGAGCAGTTCTTC. Translating it yields CASSSLGPHNEQFF.

This chain links TRBV10-3 with TRBJ1-2; 8 positions match TRBD1. V gave up 6 bases and J gave up 2 bases; unmatched junction bases: 5. The germline gives CDR1 ENHRY, CDR2 SYGVKD. The CDR3 sequence is 14 residues long. The CDR3 reads CAISTGGTNYGYTF. CDR3 nucleotide sequence: TGTGCCATCAGCACAGGGGGAACGAACTATGGCTACACCTTC.

The V gene is TRBV7-8, the J gene TRBJ2-7, with TRBD2 identical over 8 bases. This CDR3 has 16 amino acids. After removal of 5 bases from V and 2 bases from J, the junction contained 11 bases not matched to a gene. The germline V gene has CDR1 SGHVS and CDR2 FQNEAQ. CDR3 protein: CASSASRAGAAYEQYF. Written as DNA, the CDR3 is TGTGCCAGCAGCGCTTCCCGAGCGGGAGCTGCCTACGAGCAGTACTTC.

The V and J genes are TRBV28 and TRBJ2-5, with 7 bases fitting TRBD2. The V and J ends lost 2 bases and 4 bases, in that order; junction bases with no gene match: 10. This CDR3 contains 16 residues. Germline-derived CDR1 and CDR2 are MDHEN and SYDVKM. For the CDR3, the DNA is TGTGCCAGCAGTTTAGGGGGTGGCGGGAGAAGAGAGACCCAGTACTTC. Translation gives CASSLGGGGRRETQYF.

This chain connects TRBV7-2 to TRBJ1-4; the match to TRBD1 covers 7 bases. The germline V gene encodes CDR1 SGHTA and CDR2 FQGNSA. The CDR3 runs 14 residues. The V and J ends lost 5 bases and 3 bases, in that order; junction bases with no gene match: 3. This CDR3 reads CASSRQGANEKLFF. The CDR3 nucleotides are TGTGCCAGCAGCAGACAGGGTGCTAATGAAAAACTGTTTTTT.

The chain employs TRBV5-4 and TRBJ2-7; 9 positions match TRBD1. In germline, CDR1 is SGHNT, CDR2 YYREEE (reference sequence). The CDR3 spans 16 residues. The trim removed 5 bases at V and 0 bases at J, leaving 9 bases unmatched. In DNA, the CDR3 is TGTGCCAGCAGGCCGACAGGGGGTAGTACCTCCTACGAGCAGTACTTC. Translating gives CASRPTGGSTSYEQYF.

The chain couples TRBV5-8 to TRBJ1-1, with TRBD1 matching over 7 bases. V lost 4 bases to trimming and J lost 3 bases; unmatched junction nucleotides: 6. The CDR3 contains 14 residues. Germline CDR1 SGHTS, CDR2 YDEGEE. This CDR3 reads CASSLFRGDTEAFF. CDR3 DNA: TGTGCCAGCAGCCTGTTCAGGGGGGACACTGAAGCTTTCTTT.

The rearrangement uses TRBV7-9 and TRBJ1-5, with 7 nucleotides matching TRBD1. The J segment lost 7 bases and the V segment lost 3 bases, leaving 15 bases of the junction unmatched. The germline V gene encodes CDR1 SEHNR and CDR2 FQNEAQ (reference sequence). This CDR3 has 17 amino acids. CDR3: CASSLDPLITGAQPQHF. The CDR3, as DNA: TGTGCCAGCAGCTTGGACCCCCTAATAACAGGGGCCCAGCCCCAGCATTTT.

CDR3 sequence reads: CASSFSRQQYEQYF. Written as DNA, the CDR3 is TGTGCCAGCAGCTTCAGTCGACAGCAGTACGAGCAGTACTTC. The J gene is TRBJ2-7, the V gene TRBV11-3; D possibly corresponds to TRBD1 (5 bases). The CDR3 spans 14 residues. V was cut by 3 bases and J by 4 bases, with 13 bases left in between. Looked up from germline, CDR1 is SGHNT and CDR2 is YENEEA. Looking up the rest from reference TRBV11-3 and TRBJ2-7 gives the full variable domain: EAGVVQSPRYKIIEKKQPVAFWCNPISGHNTLYWYLQNLGQGPELLIRYENEEAVDDSQLPKDRFSAERLKGVDSTLKIQPAELGDSAVYLCASSFSRQQYEQYFGPGTRLTVT.

In its sample, this clone was seen a few times. This chain connects TRBV25-1 to TRBJ1-2; D gene uncertain. With 0 bases removed from V and 5 bases from J, the gap between germline ends came to 7 bases. The CDR3 contains 13 residues. Germline-derived CDR1 and CDR2 are MGHDK and SYGVNS. This CDR3 reads CASSEYGRYGYTF. The CDR3 nucleotides are TGTGCCAGCAGTGAATACGGGAGATATGGCTACACCTTC.

The rearrangement uses TRBV9 and TRBJ1-1; a weak D match, TRBD1 (5 bases). The V end was cut by 4 bases, the J end by 10 bases, with 14 bases between. The CDR3 length is 12 residues. Per germline, CDR1 SGDLS and CDR2 YYNGEE. The CDR3 here is CASSPRGSTAFF. In DNA, the CDR3 is TGTGCCAGCAGCCCCCGGGGGAGTACAGCTTTCTTT.

The chain joins TRBV30 to TRBJ1-4, with 7 nucleotides matching TRBD1. The CDR3 consists of 13 residues. CDR1 and CDR2 from the germline V gene are GTSNPN and SVGIG (reference sequence). Losses at the gene ends were 8 bases for V and 3 bases for J; bases not matched to a gene: 6. In DNA, the CDR3 is TGTGCCCTACAGGGGCGGGCTAATGAAAAACTGTTTTTT. The encoded protein is CALQGRANEKLFF.

The chain recombines TRBV30 with TRBJ1-5; D is undetermined. Germline-derived CDR1 and CDR2 are GTSNPN and SVGIG (reference sequence). V was shortened by 2 bases and J by 5 bases, with 16 bases between the two germline ends. This CDR3 spans 15 amino acids. The CDR3 reads CAWSHQVSADQPQHF. CDR3 nucleotides: TGTGCCTGGAGTCACCAGGTTTCCGCCGATCAGCCCCAGCATTTT.

The chain couples TRBV7-8 to TRBJ2-7, with D unresolved. V was clipped by 1 base and J by 2 bases, with 9 bases between them. CDR1 is SGHVS and CDR2 is FQNEAQ in the germline V gene. This CDR3 is 14 amino acids long. The CDR3 loop reads CASSLGQRAYEQYF. CDR3 DNA sequence: TGTGCCAGCAGCTTAGGGCAGAGAGCCTACGAGCAGTACTTC.

This clone appeared a few times. The V and J genes are TRBV27 and TRBJ1-1; D is undetermined. Trimming took 3 bases from V and 4 from J, leaving 9 bases between them. The CDR3 is made up of 13 amino acids. Germline values: CDR1 MNHEY, CDR2 SMNVEV (reference sequence). In DNA form, the CDR3 reads TGTGCCAGCAGTTTTGGGTTAGGCACTGAAGCTTTCTTT. Translation gives CASSFGLGTEAFF.

The rearrangement links TRBV27 to TRBJ2-7; 7 nucleotides line up with TRBD2. Losses at the gene ends were 5 bases for V and 1 base for J; bases not matched to a gene: 11. The germline gives CDR1 MNHEY, CDR2 SMNVEV (reference sequence). The CDR3 loop spans 16 amino acids. This chain's CDR3 is CASSTQPGGGSYEQYF. The CDR3 DNA reads TGTGCCAGCAGTACCCAACCTGGGGGGGGTTCCTACGAGCAGTACTTC.

The chain employs TRBV13 and TRBJ1-2; 8 nucleotides agree with TRBD1. CDR3 length: 14 residues. Trimming at V came to 0 bases and at J to 7 bases, leaving 4 bases not matched to a gene. CDR1 PRHDT and CDR2 FYEKMQ come from the germline V gene (reference sequence). CDR3 loop: CASSLGGQVGGYTF. CDR3 sequence (DNA): TGTGCCAGCAGCTTAGGGGGACAGGTCGGTGGCTACACCTTC.